The 21 T cell receptor beta chains below all came from one sample that was sequenced in a study of blood T cells in healthy people across ages. Through a sample-barcoded 5' primer and a J-beta primer mix, a second PCR was run for 7 to 11 cycles. TCRdb redid the calling of the 5' RACE reads with MiXCR, one entry per CDR3 protein. The sample has 1.5 million to 2 million distinct CDR3 sequences; 28% are singletons. The sample taken for sequencing was blood. The receptor set was obtained from a woman aged 30 to 39 in good health.

The chain employs TRBV3-1 and TRBJ2-1, with D possibly TRBD2 on 6 matching bases. Germline CDR1 is LGHDT and CDR2 is YNNKEL (reference sequence). The CDR3 spans 16 residues. Trimming removed 0 bases at V and 7 bases at J, with 16 bases between. CDR3 sequence: CASSQEPGGAGNEQFF. CDR3 nucleotide sequence: TGTGCCAGCAGCCAAGAGCCCGGGGGTGCGGGGAATGAGCAGTTCTTC.

Comment on this clonotype: A much larger clone is a single base away; this may be a read error. This chain links TRBV6-5 with TRBJ2-1, with D perhaps TRBD2 (5 bases). The CDR3 is 16 amino acids. The V end was cut by 6 bases, the J end by 2 bases, with 17 bases between. Germline values: CDR1 MNHEY, CDR2 SVGAGI. CDR3 nucleotides: TGTGCCAGCAGCAACTATCCCCCGGGGACCTACAATGAGCAGTTCTTC. As protein: CASSNYPPGTYNEQFF.

Only one count was recorded for this clonotype. The gene calls are TRBV29-1 and TRBJ2-4; tentative D call: TRBD2 (6 bases). The DNA matches TRBJ2-7 better at its end, which makes the J call doubtful. The CDR3 has 15 amino acids. CDR1 SQVTM and CDR2 ANQGSEA come from the germline V gene. In DNA form, the CDR3 reads TGCAGCGTTGGGGGTCGGGGACGGGGGAACTACGAGCAGTACTTC. This encodes CSVGGRGRGNYEQYF.

This clonotype was seen more than once but under ten times. Here the CDR3 DNA reads TGTGCCAGCAGCTTAAGATCCTCCGGGACGGTAAGATACAATGAGCAGTTCTTC. As protein: CASSLRSSGTVRYNEQFF. V is TRBV11-3 and J is TRBJ2-1; the D gene could be TRBD1 or TRBD2 (5 bases each). The CDR3 is 18 residues long. The V gene's germline CDR1 is SGHNT and CDR2 YENEEA. V lost 2 bases to trimming and J lost 4 bases, with 21 bases between them.

The V and J genes are TRBV7-2 and TRBJ2-1; 8 bases map to TRBD2. CDR1 is SGHTA and CDR2 is FQGNSA in the germline V gene. The CDR3 runs to 16 residues. J gave up 10 bases and V 2 bases, and 13 bases lay outside the gene matches. The CDR3 coding sequence is TGTGCCAGCAGCTTACCGGGTGGCGGGAGGCTCTGGGAGCAGTTCTTC. Translated, it gives CASSLPGGGRLWEQFF.

The V gene is TRBV6-5, the J gene TRBJ2-3; the D call may be TRBD1 or TRBD2 (5 bases each). There are 13 residues in the CDR3. V dropped 6 bases and J dropped 5 bases, with 12 bases sitting between them. Germline V gives CDR1 MNHEY, CDR2 SVGAGI. CDR3 DNA sequence: TGTGCCAGCAGCAGGGAGAACTTAGATACGCAGTATTTT. Translating gives CASSRENLDTQYF.

This clonotype came up a few times. This chain joins TRBV12-3 or TRBV12-4 and TRBJ1-4; 8 nucleotides align to TRBD1. With 5 bases clipped from V and 8 bases from J, the junction kept 7 bases outside the gene matches. CDR3 size: 14 residues. CDR3 residues: CASSQDRADEKLFF. Here the CDR3 DNA reads TGTGCCAGCAGTCAGGACAGGGCGGACGAAAAACTGTTTTTT.

V usage is TRBV15 and J usage is TRBJ1-4; a possible D gene is TRBD1 (6 bases). Germline CDR1 is LNHNV and CDR2 is YYDKDF (reference sequence). The ends were cut back, 9 bases at V and 0 bases at J, with 14 bases in the middle. This CDR3 is 15 amino acids long. CDR3 sequence: CATGTSGATNEKLFF. The CDR3 region has the DNA TGTGCCACGGGGACATCGGGTGCAACTAATGAAAAACTGTTTTTT.

This clonotype has more than one count but fewer than ten. This sequence joins TRBV6-5 and TRBJ2-3; D may be TRBD2 (5 bases). Germline loops: CDR1 MNHEY, CDR2 SVGAGI. CDR3 length: 14 residues. V lost 6 bases, J lost 0 bases, and 10 bases lay in between. This chain's CDR3 is CASREALSTDTQYF. The CDR3 bases are TGTGCCAGCAGGGAGGCTCTTAGCACAGATACGCAGTATTTT.

This clonotype was seen many times. The rearrangement joins TRBV5-5 to TRBJ1-2, with D possibly matching TRBD1 (5 bases). CDR1 is SGHKS, CDR2 YYEKEE, per germline (reference sequence). CDR3 size: 15 residues. Deletions cut 5 bases from V and 2 bases from J, with 16 bases between. CDR3 protein: CASRARDGRNYGYTF. The CDR3 coding sequence is TGTGCCAGCAGAGCCCGGGACGGCCGAAACTATGGCTACACCTTC.

This clonotype was seen ten or more times. Possible read error: a much larger clone is one base away. J is TRBJ2-5 and V is TRBV10-1; the match to TRBD1 covers 9 bases. In germline, CDR1 is WNHNN, CDR2 SYGVQD (reference sequence). This CDR3 contains 14 residues. The V gene end was trimmed by 3 bases and the J gene end by 5 bases; junction bases not matched to a gene: 4. CDR3 bases: TGCGCCAGCAGTGACGGGACAGGGTGCGAGACCCAGTACTTC. This translates into CASSDGTGCETQYF.

V is TRBV5-1 and J is TRBJ2-5; D remains ambiguous. The J call may not be correct, given that the DNA end is closer to TRBJ2-7. The CDR3 spans 15 residues. Germline V CDR1 and CDR2: SGHRS, YFSETQ. The CDR3 sequence: CASSPRSGAGYEQYF. The DNA for the CDR3 is TGCGCCAGCAGCCCCCGGAGTGGAGCCGGCTACGAGCAGTACTTC.

This clonotype was observed many times. The genes are TRBV27 and TRBJ2-7; 7 bases agree with TRBD1. The germline gives CDR1 MNHEY, CDR2 SMNVEV (reference sequence). There are 13 residues in the CDR3. With V trimmed by 5 bases and J by 5 bases, 6 bases remained unmatched. The CDR3 here is CASSVTGAHEQYF. CDR3 sequence (DNA): TGTGCCAGCAGTGTCACAGGGGCCCACGAGCAGTACTTC.

The chain has TRBV18 and TRBJ2-2; D is perhaps TRBD2 (5 bases). V was cut by 6 bases and J by 0 bases, with 14 bases left in between. Germline V gene lookup returns CDR1 KGHSH and CDR2 LQKENI. The CDR3 length is 16 residues. CDR3 residues: CASSLGLESNTGELFF. Here the CDR3 DNA reads TGTGCCAGCTCCCTCGGACTGGAATCGAACACCGGGGAGCTGTTTTTT.

This clonotype was seen more than once but under ten times. The chain has TRBV28 and TRBJ2-7; no clear D gene. There are 14 residues in the CDR3. V dropped 7 bases and J dropped 6 bases, with 19 bases sitting between them. CDR1 and CDR2 (germline): MDHEN, SYDVKM. In DNA form, the CDR3 reads TGTGCCAGCATTGGCTCAGTGATCAGTACCGAGCAGTACTTC. This sequence encodes CASIGSVISTEQYF.

CDR3 amino acids: CATRGQSMNTEAFF. As DNA, the CDR3 is TGTGCCACCCGAGGACAGTCGATGAACACTGAAGCTTTCTTT. This chain links TRBV10-3 with TRBJ1-1, with D perhaps TRBD1 (6 bases). CDR3 size: 14 residues. Trimming took off 10 bases at V and 0 bases at J, with 15 bases between the two ends. Germline-derived CDR1 and CDR2 are ENHRY and SYGVKD.

This clonotype was seen a handful of times. This chain uses TRBV3-1 with TRBJ2-5; 8 bases are shared with TRBD2. There are 15 residues in the CDR3. The germline CDR1 and CDR2 sequences are LGHDT and YNNKEL (reference sequence). V lost 0 bases, J lost 7 bases, and 7 bases stayed unmatched. In nucleotides, the CDR3 is TGTGCCAGCAGCCAAGATCCAGCGGGGGACGGGACCCAGTACTTC. Translating gives CASSQDPAGDGTQYF.

This clonotype was observed a few times. This rearrangement joins TRBV12-3 or TRBV12-4 to TRBJ1-1; no clear D. Trimming stripped 5 bases from V and 10 bases from J, with 11 bases between. The CDR3 covers 11 residues. CDR3 amino acids: CASSQLRGAFF. CDR3 bases: TGTGCCAGCAGTCAGTTACGGGGAGCTTTCTTT.

This clonotype was counted only a few times. This chain joins TRBV12-3 or TRBV12-4 and TRBJ2-4, with 12 bases that match TRBD1. With V trimmed by 6 bases and J by 9 bases, 9 bases remained unmatched. The CDR3 has 15 amino acids. In DNA, the CDR3 is TGTGCCAGCAGCGTCCCGGGACAGGGGGCGAGCATTCAGTACTTC. It codes for CASSVPGQGASIQYF.

This clonotype was detected ten times or more. The V call is TRBV20-1, the J call TRBJ2-1, with 12 bases aligning to TRBD2. CDR3 size: 14 residues. Germline loops: CDR1 DFQATT, CDR2 SNEGSKA (reference sequence). The CDR3 loop reads CSPLAGGQQGEQFF. Written as DNA, the CDR3 is TGCAGCCCTCTAGCGGGGGGGCAGCAGGGTGAGCAGTTCTTC.

This clonotype was seen a few times. The CDR3 protein is CASSPPPRDKQETQYF. The CDR3 nucleotides read TGTGCCAGCAGCCCCCCCCCGCGGGACAAGCAAGAGACCCAGTACTTC. The chain employs TRBV7-9 and TRBJ2-5, with D perhaps matching TRBD1 or TRBD2 (6 bases each). Germline-derived CDR1 and CDR2 are SEHNR and FQNEAQ (reference sequence). The ends were cut back, 5 bases at V and 2 bases at J, with 18 bases in the middle. CDR3 length: 16 amino acids.